Below, one TCR beta chain is given with its context. DNA at about 190 ng, some 31,000 T cell genomes, went into sorted-subset replicate PCRs. TCRdb's table, derived via immunoSEQ multiplex PCR, lists solely in-frame clones and lacks some. This table has around 1.5 million clones, 95% to 99% appearing once. This specimen comes from a study of shared clonotypes between healthy human individuals. The CDR3 totals 15 residues. In germline, CDR1 is MDHEN, CDR2 SYDVKM. Between the trimmed V and J ends, which lost 6 bases and 2 bases, there was a span of 15 bases. Material for sequencing was naive CD4+ T cells sorted from blood. Noted subset: CD45RA+ positively selected. J is TRBJ2-3 and V is TRBV28, with D maybe TRBD1 (5 bases). The sequence was collected from a young man in good health. The CDR3 DNA sequence: TGTGCCAGCAGCACCATTGCCGGACACACAGATACGCAGTATTTT. It specifies CASSTIAGHTDTQYF.